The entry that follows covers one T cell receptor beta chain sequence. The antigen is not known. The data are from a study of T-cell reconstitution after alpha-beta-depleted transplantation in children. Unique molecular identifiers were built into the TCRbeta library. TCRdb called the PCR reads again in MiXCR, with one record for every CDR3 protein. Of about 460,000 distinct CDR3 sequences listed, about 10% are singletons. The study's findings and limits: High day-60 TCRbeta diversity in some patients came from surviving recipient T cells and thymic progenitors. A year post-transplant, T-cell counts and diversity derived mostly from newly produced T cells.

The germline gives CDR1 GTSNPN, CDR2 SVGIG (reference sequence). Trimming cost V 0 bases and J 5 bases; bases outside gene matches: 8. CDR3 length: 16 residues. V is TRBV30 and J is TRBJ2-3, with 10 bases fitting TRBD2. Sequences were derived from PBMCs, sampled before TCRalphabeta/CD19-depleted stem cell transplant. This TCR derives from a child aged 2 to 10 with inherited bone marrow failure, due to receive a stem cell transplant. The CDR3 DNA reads TGTGCCTGGAGTGTACTTCTAGCGGGAGTTGAAGATACGCAGTATTTT. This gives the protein CAWSVLLAGVEDTQYF. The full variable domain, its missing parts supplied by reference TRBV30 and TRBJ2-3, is SQTIHQWPATLVQPVGSPLSLECTVEGTSNPNLYWYRQAAGRGLQLLFYSVGIGQISSEVPQNLSASRPQDRQFILSSKKLLLSDSGFYLCAWSVLLAGVEDTQYFGPGTRLTVL.